Listed below are T cell receptor beta chains from one sample, sequenced in a study of T cell responses to AZD1222 COVID-19 vaccine. Sequencing used immunoSEQ multiplex PCR; TCRdb keeps in-frame clones, though not all of them. The sample consists of about 270,000 clones, 90% to 95% of them appearing once. The sequencing used peripheral blood, collected 28 days after the second AZD1222 dose. The source is an adult who received the AZD1222 COVID-19 vaccine. Each CDR3 is given with its conserved first and last residue. A D gene is named only where the DNA matches it firmly. Size tells how often a clone was seen (once, few, many) or the class of an expanded clone, and some rows leave it out.

abundance: NA; d_gene: NA; v_gene: TRBV19; j_gene: TRBJ1-3; CDR3aa: CASSGRAYSGNTIYF; CDR3nt: TGTGCCAGTAGTGGCAGGGCCTACTCTGGAAACACCATATATTTT
abundance: NA; d_gene: NA; v_gene: TRBV21-1; j_gene: TRBJ2-4; CDR3aa: CASSTGSLEGNIQYF; CDR3nt: TGTGCCAGCAGCACGGGGTCACTAGAAGGGAACATTCAGTACTTC
abundance: NA; d_gene: TRBD1; v_gene: TRBV7-6; j_gene: TRBJ1-4; CDR3aa: CASSLGTGLNEKLFF; CDR3nt: TGTGCCAGCAGCTTGGGGACAGGCCTAAATGAAAAACTGTTTTTT
abundance: NA; d_gene: NA; v_gene: TRBV5-6; j_gene: TRBJ1-1; CDR3aa: CASSLGVNEAFF; CDR3nt: TGTGCCAGCAGCTTGGGGGTTAATGAAGCTTTCTTT
abundance: NA; d_gene: NA; v_gene: TRBV12-3/TRBV12-4; j_gene: TRBJ1-5; CDR3aa: CASSWEVGQPQHF; CDR3nt: TGTGCCAGCAGTTGGGAAGTTGGGCAGCCCCAGCATTTT
abundance: few; d_gene: TRBD1; v_gene: TRBV24-1; j_gene: TRBJ2-2; CDR3aa: CATSDLSPKQGAPGELFF; CDR3nt: TGTGCCACCAGTGATTTGTCCCCAAAACAGGGGGCGCCCGGGGAGCTGTTTTTT
abundance: NA; d_gene: NA; v_gene: TRBV24-1; j_gene: TRBJ1-5; CDR3aa: CATSDVGQPQHF; CDR3nt: TGTGCCACCAGTGACGTCGGGCAGCCCCAGCATTTT
abundance: NA; d_gene: TRBD1; v_gene: TRBV7-2; j_gene: TRBJ1-6; CDR3aa: CASSLGRDRGSPLHF; CDR3nt: TGTGCCAGCAGCTTAGGAAGGGACAGGGGCTCACCCCTCCACTTT
abundance: NA; d_gene: NA; v_gene: TRBV7-9; j_gene: TRBJ2-3; CDR3aa: CASSSSSGGTDTQYF; CDR3nt: TGTGCCAGCAGTTCCTCATCGGGCGGCACAGATACGCAGTATTTT
abundance: once; d_gene: NA; v_gene: TRBV6-2/TRBV6-3; j_gene: TRBJ2-7; CDR3aa: CASSWGNSYEQYF; CDR3nt: TGTGCCAGCAGTTGGGGTAACTCCTACGAGCAGTACTTC
abundance: NA; d_gene: NA; v_gene: TRBV19; j_gene: TRBJ1-1; CDR3aa: CASSKGGEGTEAFF; CDR3nt: TGTGCCAGTAGTAAGGGGGGCGAGGGCACTGAAGCTTTCTTT
abundance: NA; d_gene: NA; v_gene: TRBV6-4; j_gene: TRBJ1-1; CDR3aa: CASSPDRGRTEAFF; CDR3nt: TGTGCCAGCAGCCCCGACCGGGGAAGAACTGAAGCTTTCTTT
abundance: NA; d_gene: TRBD2; v_gene: TRBV7-9; j_gene: TRBJ2-7; CDR3aa: CASSPGSGRVEQYF; CDR3nt: TGTGCCAGCAGCCCGGGCAGCGGGAGGGTGGAGCAGTACTTC
abundance: NA; d_gene: TRBD2; v_gene: TRBV27; j_gene: TRBJ2-7; CDR3aa: CASSLAGGNEQYF; CDR3nt: TGTGCCAGCAGTCTTGCGGGAGGAAACGAGCAGTACTTC
abundance: NA; d_gene: NA; v_gene: TRBV2; j_gene: TRBJ1-1; CDR3aa: CASSGEWGMNTEAFF; CDR3nt: TGTGCCAGCAGTGGGGAGTGGGGTATGAACACTGAAGCTTTCTTT
abundance: NA; d_gene: TRBD1; v_gene: TRBV19; j_gene: TRBJ1-1; CDR3aa: CASSVNRGLNTEAFF; CDR3nt: TGTGCCAGTAGTGTCAACAGGGGTTTGAACACTGAAGCTTTCTTT
abundance: NA; d_gene: NA; v_gene: TRBV12-5; j_gene: TRBJ2-7; CDR3aa: CARLTGCVREQYF; CDR3nt: TGTGCTAGATTGACAGGTTGCGTTCGCGAGCAGTACTTC
abundance: once; d_gene: NA; v_gene: TRBV4-3; j_gene: TRBJ2-7; CDR3aa: CASSQDSTGSYEQYF; CDR3nt: TGCGCCAGCAGCCAAGATTCAACAGGATCCTACGAGCAGTACTTC
abundance: NA; d_gene: TRBD1; v_gene: TRBV19; j_gene: TRBJ1-1; CDR3aa: CASSLQGQNTEAFF; CDR3nt: TGTGCCAGTAGTTTACAGGGGCAAAACACTGAAGCTTTCTTT
abundance: NA; d_gene: TRBD1; v_gene: TRBV2; j_gene: TRBJ2-3; CDR3aa: CASRRIDRGPTDTQYF; CDR3nt: TGTGCCAGCAGACGTATTGACAGGGGGCCCACAGATACGCAGTATTTT
abundance: once; d_gene: TRBD1; v_gene: TRBV6-2/TRBV6-3; j_gene: TRBJ2-2; CDR3aa: CASSYGQGANRGAVF; CDR3nt: TGTGCCAGCAGTTATGGACAGGGGGCAAACCGGGGAGCTGTTTTT
abundance: NA; d_gene: TRBD2; v_gene: TRBV5-5; j_gene: TRBJ2-2; CDR3aa: CASSQAGAPNTGELFF; CDR3nt: TGTGCCAGCAGTCAAGCGGGGGCCCCGAACACCGGGGAGCTGTTTTTT
abundance: NA; d_gene: TRBD1; v_gene: TRBV5-1; j_gene: TRBJ2-7; CDR3aa: CASRGQGGSYEQYF; CDR3nt: TGCGCCAGCAGGGGACAGGGGGGCTCCTACGAGCAGTACTTC
abundance: NA; d_gene: NA; v_gene: TRBV28; j_gene: TRBJ2-5; CDR3aa: CASTGWGTQYF; CDR3nt: TGTGCCAGCACGGGTTGGGGGACCCAGTACTTC
abundance: once; d_gene: NA; v_gene: TRBV4-1; j_gene: TRBJ1-2; CDR3aa: CASSQVVVGGYTF; CDR3nt: TGCGCCAGCAGCCAAGTCGTCGTGGGTGGCTACACCTTC
abundance: NA; d_gene: TRBD2; v_gene: TRBV27; j_gene: TRBJ2-5; CDR3aa: CASSLSSPSLAGGRETQYF; CDR3nt: TGTGCCAGCAGTTTATCATCCCCCAGTTTAGCGGGGGGGCGGGAGACCCAGTACTTC
abundance: NA; d_gene: TRBD1; v_gene: TRBV15; j_gene: TRBJ1-4; CDR3aa: CATSREQGAGEKLFF; CDR3nt: TGTGCCACCAGCAGAGAGCAGGGGGCGGGTGAAAAACTGTTTTTT
abundance: NA; d_gene: NA; v_gene: TRBV14; j_gene: TRBJ2-2; CDR3aa: CASSQDFSWSGNTGELFF; CDR3nt: TGTGCCAGCAGCCAAGATTTCTCTTGGTCGGGGAACACCGGGGAGCTGTTTTTT
abundance: NA; d_gene: NA; v_gene: TRBV19; j_gene: TRBJ1-4; CDR3aa: CASRRVANEKLFF; CDR3nt: TGTGCCAGTAGACGAGTTGCTAATGAAAAACTGTTTTTT
abundance: once; d_gene: NA; v_gene: TRBV5-1; j_gene: TRBJ1-1; CDR3aa: CASSLEGGAGTEAFF; CDR3nt: TGCGCCAGCAGCTTGGAGGGGGGCGCGGGGACTGAAGCTTTCTTT
abundance: NA; d_gene: NA; v_gene: TRBV7-9; j_gene: TRBJ2-1; CDR3aa: CASSQSNRAEQFF; CDR3nt: TGTGCCAGCAGCCAATCGAACAGGGCTGAGCAGTTCTTC
abundance: once; d_gene: TRBD2; v_gene: TRBV11-2; j_gene: TRBJ2-7; CDR3aa: CASRPGTSVNEQYF; CDR3nt: TGTGCCAGCAGACCCGGGACTAGCGTCAACGAGCAGTACTTC